Shown below are 20 T cell receptor beta chains from a single sample sequenced in a study of cytomegalovirus exposure and HLA in healthy donors. Profiling relied on immunoSEQ multiplex PCR, and the TCRdb table lists in-frame clones only, not all of them. The repertoire holds 78,000 or so clones, with 94% as singletons. Sequences were obtained from PBMCs. These receptors all stem from a young woman in good health and CMV-seropositive.

The chain has TRBV11-3 and TRBJ2-1; D not certain. Germline V gene lookup returns CDR1 SGHNT and CDR2 YENEEA. V lost 1 base and J lost 0, with 7 bases in between. The CDR3 consists of 15 residues. CDR3 coding DNA: TGTGCCAGCAGCTTAGCCCCGGGCTCCTACAATGAGCAGTTCTTC. It translates to CASSLAPGSYNEQFF.

The J gene is TRBJ2-3, the V gene TRBV28, with 15 positions matching TRBD2. V trimming: 4 bases; J trimming: 2 bases; junction bases outside the gene matches: 10. Germline loops: CDR1 MDHEN, CDR2 SYDVKM. The CDR3 sequence is 19 residues long. In DNA form, the CDR3 reads TGTGCCAGCAGTTCGTTGAGTAGGACTAGCGGGAGGGCCACAGATACGCAGTATTTT. This sequence encodes CASSSLSRTSGRATDTQYF.

The V and J genes are TRBV19 and TRBJ1-1, with D perhaps matching TRBD1 (6 bases). The germline gives CDR1 LNHDA, CDR2 SQIVND (reference sequence). The CDR3 covers 15 residues. V was pared by 7 bases and J by 6 bases, with 21 bases between. In DNA form, the CDR3 reads TGTGCCAGTAAGAATAACCCCGGGACAATGGCTGAAGCTTTCTTT. Its translation is CASKNNPGTMAEAFF.

The V and J genes are TRBV6-6 and TRBJ2-7, with D possibly being TRBD2 (7 bases). CDR1 is MNHNY, CDR2 SVGAGI, per germline (reference sequence). This CDR3 is built from 12 residues. V lost 10 bases, J lost 4 bases, and 14 bases lay in between. CDR3 residues: CATAGGAYEQYF. The CDR3 DNA reads as TGTGCCACCGCTGGGGGGGCGTACGAGCAGTACTTC.

This rearrangement joins TRBV5-4 to TRBJ2-3, with D possibly TRBD1 on 6 matching bases. Germline values: CDR1 SGHNT, CDR2 YYREEE (reference sequence). V was clipped by 0 bases and J by 1 base, with 12 bases between them. The CDR3 sequence is 16 residues long. The DNA of the CDR3 is TGTGCCAGCAGCTTGGTCCCCAACAGGGGCACAGATACGCAGTATTTT. As protein: CASSLVPNRGTDTQYF.

The gene calls are TRBV7-9 and TRBJ2-1; 8 positions agree with TRBD2. This CDR3 spans 16 amino acids. V lost 5 bases to trimming and J lost 0 bases; unmatched junction nucleotides: 6. The V gene's germline CDR1 is SEHNR and CDR2 FQNEAQ (reference sequence). The CDR3 sequence: CASSRGSGASYNEQFF. The DNA for the CDR3 is TGTGCCAGCAGCCGGGGTAGCGGGGCCTCCTACAATGAGCAGTTCTTC.

The chain employs TRBV18 and TRBJ2-1; 8 bases map to TRBD2. Germline V CDR1 and CDR2: KGHSH, LQKENI. This CDR3 spans 16 amino acids. V was pared by 0 bases and J by 4 bases, with 5 bases of the junction left unmatched. CDR3 bases: TGTGCCAGCTCACCACCTTCAGCGGGAGTGTACAATGAGCAGTTCTTC. Translated: CASSPPSAGVYNEQFF.

The chain carries TRBV27 and TRBJ2-1, with 7 bases that match TRBD2. CDR3 size: 16 residues. Germline V gene sequence: CDR1 MNHEY, CDR2 SMNVEV (reference sequence). Trimming at V came to 6 bases and at J to 2 bases, leaving 10 bases not matched to a gene. CDR3 in amino acids: CASSQISSGAYNEQFF. The DNA of the CDR3 is TGTGCCAGCAGCCAGATCTCCAGCGGGGCCTACAATGAGCAGTTCTTC.

The V gene is TRBV2, the J gene TRBJ2-7, with D perhaps matching TRBD1 (8 bases). The CDR3 contains 20 residues. Germline V gives CDR1 SNHLY, CDR2 FYNNEI. Between the trimmed V and J ends, which lost 10 bases and 5 bases, there was a span of 39 bases. In nucleotides, the CDR3 is TGTGCCATACCGAATCCAAGCGGACAGGGAGGGTCAAGAGCGTGGGACGAGCAGTACTTC. Its translation: CAIPNPSGQGGSRAWDEQYF.

The gene calls are TRBV4-2 and TRBJ1-1, with TRBD1 identical over 7 bases. J gave up 6 bases and V 0 bases, and 7 bases lay outside the gene matches. This CDR3 is built from 15 residues. Per the germline V gene, CDR1 is LGHNA and CDR2 is YNFKEQ. The CDR3 is CASSQEPGGDAEAFF. CDR3 DNA: TGTGCCAGCAGCCAAGAACCAGGGGGAGATGCTGAAGCTTTCTTT.

The chain has TRBV9 and TRBJ1-1, with D possibly TRBD1 on 6 matching bases. V gave up 3 bases and J gave up 1 base, with 10 bases separating them. The germline CDR1 and CDR2 sequences are SGDLS and YYNGEE. CDR3 length: 14 amino acids. CDR3 in amino acids: CASSASGANTEAFF. The CDR3 DNA sequence: TGTGCCAGCAGCGCCTCAGGGGCGAACACTGAAGCTTTCTTT.

The count of this clone is one. The gene calls are TRBV7-9 and TRBJ2-3, with a tentative D call TRBD2 (6 bases). The CDR3 totals 12 residues. CDR1 is SEHNR and CDR2 is FQNEAQ in the germline V gene (reference sequence). V was shortened by 4 bases and J by 6 bases, with 8 bases between the two germline ends. The chain's CDR3 is CASSYSGDTQYF. The CDR3 DNA reads TGTGCCAGCAGCTACAGCGGGGATACGCAGTATTTT.

This chain joins TRBV28 and TRBJ1-4, with no clear D. Germline-derived CDR1 and CDR2 are MDHEN and SYDVKM. Trimming removed 3 bases at V and 4 bases at J, with 9 bases between. The CDR3 covers 14 residues. CDR3 bases: TGTGCCAGCAGTTTTCCAGGTTATAATGAAAAACTGTTTTTT. As protein: CASSFPGYNEKLFF.

V gene TRBV20-1 combines with J gene TRBJ2-1; D gene unclear. Germline V CDR1 and CDR2: DFQATT, SNEGSKA (reference sequence). Between the trimmed V and J ends, which lost 4 bases and 7 bases, there was a span of 8 bases. This CDR3 has 11 residues. CDR3 DNA: TGCAGTGCTACCCTAATTAATGAGCAGTTCTTC. Its translation is CSATLINEQFF.

J is TRBJ2-6 and V is TRBV4-3; the D is unclear. The V gene's germline CDR1 is LGHNA and CDR2 YSLEER. V lost 0 bases and J 0 bases, leaving 15 bases between the germline ends. This CDR3 spans 19 amino acids. CDR3 DNA sequence: TGCGCCAGCAGCCAAGATCCAACGTCAGTGTCCTCTGGGGCCAACGTCCTGACTTTC. This codes for CASSQDPTSVSSGANVLTF.

This chain links TRBV5-8 with TRBJ2-1; TRBD2 agrees at 9 bases. Losses at the gene ends were 1 base for V and 10 bases for J; bases not matched to a gene: 15. The CDR3 spans 17 residues. Looked up from germline, CDR1 is SGHTS and CDR2 is YDEGEE. CDR3 residues: CASSLLLAGVGILEQFF. For the CDR3, the DNA is TGTGCCAGCAGCTTGTTACTAGCGGGCGTGGGGATCTTGGAGCAGTTCTTC.

V usage is TRBV6-5 and J usage is TRBJ2-5; 15 bases agree with TRBD2. This CDR3 comprises 16 residues. Trimming removed 4 bases from V and 7 bases from J; junction bases left unmatched: 7. In germline, CDR1 is MNHEY, CDR2 SVGAGI. DNA for the CDR3: TGTGCCAGCAGTTTTACCCGGACTAGCGGGGGGGCGACCCAGTACTTC. It encodes CASSFTRTSGGATQYF.

The genes are TRBV29-1 and TRBJ1-2; the match to TRBD1 covers 8 bases. With 4 bases clipped from V and 5 bases from J, the junction kept 12 bases outside the gene matches. Germline CDR1 and CDR2: SQVTM and ANQGSEA. The CDR3 totals 15 residues. DNA of the CDR3: TGCAGCGTTGTTGACAGGGGAGATAGCCTTTATGGCTACACCTTC. Translated: CSVVDRGDSLYGYTF.

The chain recombines TRBV6-5 with TRBJ2-7; D may be TRBD2 (5 bases). V lost 5 bases and J lost 7, with 15 bases in between. The CDR3 is 13 residues long. Germline CDR1 reads MNHEY; CDR2 reads SVGAGI. The CDR3 loop reads CASSPGFVWEQYF. CDR3 in DNA: TGTGCCAGCAGTCCGGGATTTGTATGGGAGCAGTACTTC.

The chain uses TRBV10-3 and TRBJ1-2, with TRBD1 as a possible D gene (6 bases). The germline V gene encodes CDR1 ENHRY and CDR2 SYGVKD. The CDR3 has 15 amino acids. Between the trimmed V and J ends, which lost 2 bases and 7 bases, there was a span of 17 bases. The CDR3 reads CAISEGQPLTSGYTF. Here the CDR3 DNA reads TGTGCCATCAGTGAGGGACAGCCCTTAACGAGTGGCTACACCTTC.